The 20 T cell receptor beta chains given below trace back to one sample, sequenced in a study of shared clonotypes between healthy human individuals. Clones were read by immunoSEQ multiplex PCR, and TCRdb kept only the in-frame ones, dropping some. The sample has a few million clones, 93% seen once. The source material was naive CD4+ T cells from PBMCs. Noted subset: CD45RA+ positively selected. These TCRs come from a man younger than 35 in good health. Some clones in this sample may be carry-over from other donors' samples.

The CDR3 reads CASSSRVGWGTNEKLFF. CDR3 in DNA: TGTGCCAGCAGTTCGAGGGTGGGGTGGGGGACGAATGAAAAACTGTTTTTT. V is TRBV28 and J is TRBJ1-4; TRBD1 is a possible D gene (5 bases). V lost 4 bases, J lost 5 bases, and 20 bases lay in between. Germline CDR1 MDHEN, CDR2 SYDVKM. This CDR3 is built from 17 residues.

V gene TRBV12-5 combines with J gene TRBJ1-3, with a tentative D call TRBD1 (5 bases). The V end lost 6 bases, the J end lost 4 bases, and 16 bases lay between the germline ends. CDR1 LGHNT and CDR2 FRNRAP come from the germline V gene. The CDR3 extends over 15 amino acids. CDR3 loop: CASGKGWATGNTIYF. The CDR3 DNA reads as TGTGCTAGTGGCAAGGGGTGGGCCACCGGAAACACCATATATTTT.

CDR3 loop: CASSVQGGPGGGGYTF. CDR3 nucleotide sequence: TGTGCCAGCAGTGTACAGGGGGGCCCAGGAGGGGGTGGCTACACCTTC. The chain recombines TRBV27 with TRBJ1-2; 8 nucleotides align to TRBD1. Germline assignment: CDR1 MNHEY and CDR2 SMNVEV (reference sequence). The CDR3 covers 16 residues. After removal of 5 bases from V and 7 bases from J, the junction contained 15 bases not matched to a gene.

Notes on this clone: Other DNA sequences of this sample code for an identical CDR3. The V gene is TRBV5-1, the J gene TRBJ2-5; 11 nucleotides line up with TRBD2. J was trimmed by 2 bases and V by 7 bases; bases with no gene match: 4. The CDR3 has 14 residues. CDR1 is SGHRS, CDR2 YFSETQ, per germline. The CDR3 protein is CASGLAGGQETQYF. The CDR3 DNA sequence: TGCGCCAGCGGATTAGCGGGAGGGCAAGAGACCCAGTACTTC. The variable domain in full, completed from reference TRBV5-1 and TRBJ2-5, reads KAGVTQTPRYLIKTRGQQVTLSCSPISGHRSVSWYQQTPGQGLQFLFEYFSETQRNKGNFPGRFSGRQFSNSRSEMNVSTLELGDSALYLCASGLAGGQETQYFGPGTRLLVL.

This chain connects TRBV6-1 to TRBJ1-5; 7 bases align to TRBD1. Trimming removed 7 bases from V and 0 bases from J; junction bases left unmatched: 3. The CDR3 totals 14 residues. The germline V gene has CDR1 MNHNS and CDR2 SASEGT. Written as DNA, the CDR3 is TGTGCCAGCATACAGGGGAATAGCAATCAGCCCCAGCATTTT. This gives the protein CASIQGNSNQPQHF.

The chain links TRBV7-9 to TRBJ1-5; 9 nucleotides match TRBD1. The CDR3 is 17 residues long. Germline assignment: CDR1 SEHNR and CDR2 FQNEAQ (reference sequence). V was clipped by 2 bases and J by 6 bases; unmatched bases: 11. The CDR3: CASSLSPTGGESQPQHF. The CDR3 coding sequence is TGTGCCAGCAGCTTAAGTCCCACAGGGGGCGAAAGTCAGCCCCAGCATTTT.

V and J are TRBV7-7 and TRBJ2-3, with D unclear. CDR1 and CDR2 (germline): SSHAT, FNYEAQ (reference sequence). The CDR3 runs 13 residues. Trimming shortened V by 1 base and J by 8 bases, and 10 bases separated the two germline ends. Here the CDR3 DNA reads TGTGCCAGCAGCTTAGATCCGGCGGCTACGCAGTATTTT. Translated: CASSLDPAATQYF.

The chain has TRBV7-3 and TRBJ2-5; D is undetermined. The CDR3 covers 13 residues. CDR1 SGHTA and CDR2 FQGTGA come from the germline V gene. V was clipped by 3 bases and J by 3 bases, with 8 bases between them. CDR3 amino acids: CASSFSKEETQYF. CDR3 DNA sequence: TGTGCCAGCAGCTTCAGTAAGGAAGAGACCCAGTACTTC.

The chain employs TRBV2 and TRBJ2-7; a possible D gene is TRBD1 (6 bases). Per the germline V gene, CDR1 is SNHLY and CDR2 is FYNNEI. This CDR3 is built from 13 residues. The CDR3 region is CAYKQGPSYEQYF. DNA of the CDR3: TGTGCTTATAAGCAGGGGCCCTCCTACGAGCAGTACTTC. The full variable domain, completed using reference TRBV2 and TRBJ2-7, is EPEVTQTPSHQVTQMGQEVILRCVPISNHLYFYWYRQILGQKVEFLVSFYNNEISEKSEIFDDQFSVERPDGSNFTLKIRSTKLEDSAMYFCAYKQGPSYEQYFGPGTRLTVT.

This chain connects TRBV7-3 to TRBJ2-2, with 14 bases aligning to TRBD2. CDR1 SGHTA and CDR2 FQGTGA come from the germline V gene. The V and J ends lost 1 base and 5 bases, in that order; junction bases with no gene match: 12. The CDR3 length is 20 residues. The DNA for the CDR3 is TGTGCCAGCAGCTTAATACGACTAGCGGGAGGGCCAAGGGAGACCGGGGAGCTGTTTTTT. Translation gives CASSLIRLAGGPRETGELFF.

The V call is TRBV14, the J call TRBJ2-3, with 9 bases identical to TRBD1. Germline trimming cut 4 bases from V and 9 bases from J; bases unmatched to any gene: 14. The germline CDR1 and CDR2 sequences are SGHDN and FVKESK. The CDR3 runs to 16 residues. The CDR3 region is CASSRDRDRVVATQYF. The CDR3 DNA reads as TGTGCCAGCAGCCGAGACCGGGACAGGGTTGTTGCCACGCAGTATTTT.

The rearrangement links TRBV28 to TRBJ2-7; TRBD1 matches 7 bases. This CDR3 comprises 14 residues. Germline lookup yields CDR1 MDHEN and CDR2 SYDVKM. V trimming: 6 bases; J trimming: 7 bases; junction bases outside the gene matches: 12. CDR3 loop: CASRRDRSYEEQYF. CDR3 DNA sequence: TGTGCCAGCAGAAGGGACAGATCCTACGAGGAGCAGTACTTC.

The chain is built from TRBV6-5 and TRBJ2-7; 12 nucleotides align to TRBD2. The CDR3 consists of 14 residues. J was trimmed by 4 bases and V by 6 bases; bases with no gene match: 4. The germline V gene has CDR1 MNHEY and CDR2 SVGAGI. The CDR3 here is CASRTGTSGYEQYF. CDR3 sequence (DNA): TGTGCCAGCAGGACCGGGACTAGCGGGTACGAGCAGTACTTC.

CDR3 nucleotides: TGTGCCAGTAGTACCAGACAGGGGCCCAATCAGCCCCAGCATTTT. This codes for CASSTRQGPNQPQHF. The chain has TRBV19 and TRBJ1-5; 8 bases fit TRBD1. The V gene's germline CDR1 is LNHDA and CDR2 SQIVND (reference sequence). The CDR3 runs 15 residues. V shed 4 bases, J shed 3 bases, and the junction held 5 bases outside the gene matches. Variable domain in full (rest from reference TRBV19 and TRBJ1-5): DGGITQSPKYLFRKEGQNVTLSCEQNLNHDAMYWYRQDPGQGLRLIYYSQIVNDFQKGDIAEGYSVSREKKESFPLTVTSAQKNPTAFYLCASSTRQGPNQPQHFGDGTRLSIL.

This CDR3 reads CASSLEGRLNYNEQFF. As DNA, the CDR3 is TGTGCCAGCAGCTTAGAAGGACGGCTCAACTACAATGAGCAGTTCTTC. The chain couples TRBV11-2 to TRBJ2-1; D gene uncertain. This CDR3 has 16 residues. Trimming stripped 0 bases from V and 3 bases from J, with 12 bases between. CDR1 is SGHAT and CDR2 is FQNNGV in the germline V gene. The full variable domain, in which reference TRBV11-2 and TRBJ2-1 provide the parts outside the CDR3, is EAGVAQSPRYKIIEKRQSVAFWCNPISGHATLYWYQQILGQGPKLLIQFQNNGVVDDSQLPKDRFSAERLKGVDSTLKIQPAKLEDSAVYLCASSLEGRLNYNEQFFGPGTRLTVL.

The rearrangement uses TRBV5-5 and TRBJ2-7; 10 nucleotides align to TRBD1. Per germline, CDR1 SGHKS and CDR2 YYEKEE (reference sequence). The V segment lost 2 bases and the J segment 2 bases; nucleotides outside the gene matches: 4. The CDR3 runs to 15 residues. The CDR3 DNA follows: TGTGCCAGCAGCTTATGGACAGGGGGAACCTACGAGCAGTACTTC. Translated, it gives CASSLWTGGTYEQYF.

The gene calls are TRBV28 and TRBJ2-5, with unresolved D. Germline loops: CDR1 MDHEN, CDR2 SYDVKM. The V gene lost 2 bases and the J gene lost 5 bases, with 15 bases spanning the gap. This CDR3 comprises 15 residues. The CDR3 loop reads CASSLPPAYGETQYF. DNA for the CDR3: TGTGCCAGCAGTTTACCTCCGGCATACGGGGAGACCCAGTACTTC.

This CDR3 is CASSQGARLGEAFF. The CDR3 DNA is TGTGCCAGCAGCCAAGGAGCCAGGTTAGGAGAAGCTTTCTTT. The chain has TRBV14 and TRBJ1-1, with D uncertain. The CDR3 has 14 residues. The V gene's germline CDR1 is SGHDN and CDR2 FVKESK. The V end was cut by 1 base, the J end by 8 bases, with 14 bases between.

The gene calls are TRBV4-1 and TRBJ1-4; no clear D. Trimming pared 1 base from V and 0 bases from J, leaving 9 bases between. This CDR3 contains 16 residues. CDR1 is MGHRA and CDR2 is YSYEKL in the germline V gene. The CDR3 loop reads CASSQARTATNEKLFF. As DNA, the CDR3 is TGCGCCAGCAGCCAAGCCCGAACAGCAACTAATGAAAAACTGTTTTTT.

There are a few counts of this clone. Other DNA sequences in this sample translate to the same CDR3. The rearrangement links TRBV7-3 to TRBJ2-3; tentative D call: TRBD1 (6 bases). V dropped 2 bases and J dropped 0 bases, with 6 bases sitting between them. This CDR3 spans 14 amino acids. In germline, CDR1 is SGHTA, CDR2 FQGTGA. Here the CDR3 DNA reads TGTGCCAGCAGCTTAGGACAGAGCACAGATACGCAGTATTTT. This translates into CASSLGQSTDTQYF.